These 13 T cell receptor beta chains were all obtained from the same sample, sequenced in a study of a mutant IDH1 vaccine in newly diagnosed glioma. No antigen has been identified for these receptors. As for time point: week 5, during vaccination. Every vaccination contained 300 ug of the mutant IDH1 20-mer peptide and was paired with topical imiquimod. Sequencing used immunoSEQ multiplex PCR; TCRdb keeps in-frame clones, though not all of them. The table lists about 26,000 clones, more than 60% of them singletons. Sequencing was performed on PBMCs, taken from a glioma patient whose treatment included an IDH1 peptide vaccine. Every receptor here comes from a man aged 40-55 years with glioma. Some clones in this sample may be carry-over from other donors' samples.

This clone was observed a handful of times. The chain links TRBV5-1 to TRBJ2-1; a weak D match, TRBD2 (7 bases). Per germline, CDR1 SGHRS and CDR2 YFSETQ. V shed 0 bases and J shed 5 bases, with 12 bases lying between them. The CDR3 has 15 residues. CDR3 nucleotides: TGCGCCAGCAGCTTGGGATGGGGGGGCCACAATGAGCAGTTCTTC. It codes for CASSLGWGGHNEQFF. Full variable domain (missing parts from reference TRBV5-1 and TRBJ2-1): KAGVTQTPRYLIKTRGQQVTLSCSPISGHRSVSWYQQTPGQGLQFLFEYFSETQRNKGNFPGRFSGRQFSNSRSEMNVSTLELGDSALYLCASSLGWGGHNEQFFGPGTRLTVL.

The V call is TRBV5-6, the J call TRBJ2-5; 11 positions agree with TRBD1. Unmatched junction bases numbered 8, after V lost 2 bases and J lost 2 bases. This CDR3 comprises 17 residues. Germline-derived CDR1 and CDR2 are SGHDT and YYEEEE. This chain's CDR3 is CASSFYRDRGAQETQYF. In nucleotides, the CDR3 is TGTGCCAGCAGCTTCTATCGGGACAGGGGGGCTCAAGAGACCCAGTACTTC.

V gene TRBV5-4 combines with J gene TRBJ2-5; possible D gene TRBD2, 5 bases. V was clipped by 2 bases and J by 7 bases, with 18 bases between them. The CDR3 runs 15 residues. The germline V gene has CDR1 SGHNT and CDR2 YYREEE (reference sequence). CDR3 DNA: TGTGCCAGCAGCTTCGGGGATTCTTCCGTGGGGACCCAGTACTTC. Translation: CASSFGDSSVGTQYF. The variable domain in full, with the rest retrieved from reference TRBV5-4 and TRBJ2-5, is ETGVTQSPTHLIKTRGQQVTLRCSSQSGHNTVSWYQQALGQGPQFIFQYYREEENGRGNFPPRFSGLQFPNYSSELNVNALELDDSALYLCASSFGDSSVGTQYFGPGTRLLVL.

In this sample, this clone turned up once. The rearrangement uses TRBV30 and TRBJ2-3, with TRBD1 matching over 9 bases. Germline lookup yields CDR1 GTSNPN and CDR2 SVGIG (reference sequence). CDR3 length equals 13 residues. The junction had 3 bases not matched to a gene; V was cut back by 4 bases and J by 4 bases. The CDR3 is CAWKTGGADTQYF. For the CDR3, the DNA is TGTGCCTGGAAGACAGGGGGGGCAGATACGCAGTATTTT.

V and J are TRBV2 and TRBJ2-7, with D hard to call. The CDR3 covers 12 residues. With 10 bases removed from V and 0 bases from J, the gap between germline ends came to 10 bases. Germline V gene data show CDR1 as SNHLY and CDR2 as FYNNEI. Written as DNA, the CDR3 is TGTGCCACCTTAGACAACTCCTACGAGCAGTACTTC. This encodes CATLDNSYEQYF.

The chain couples TRBV10-3 to TRBJ1-2; 9 bases line up with TRBD1. CDR1 and CDR2 (germline): ENHRY, SYGVKD. V dropped 2 bases and J dropped 8; count of bases not matched to a gene: 9. This CDR3 has 15 residues. The CDR3 coding sequence is TGTGCCATCAGTGAGACCAATACAGGGGGCGAGGGCTACACCTTC. Protein sequence: CAISETNTGGEGYTF.

V and J are TRBV6-1 and TRBJ2-7; D may correspond to TRBD1 or TRBD2 (5 bases each). Germline CDR1 reads MNHNS; CDR2 reads SASEGT. The V and J ends lost 2 bases and 3 bases respectively, with 14 bases between them. The CDR3 extends over 15 amino acids. The DNA of the CDR3 is TGTGCCAGCAGTGAAACCGGGACCTTTGACTACGAGCAGTACTTC. It codes for CASSETGTFDYEQYF.

The chain carries TRBV7-2 and TRBJ2-1, with 9 bases aligning to TRBD2. The CDR3 has 14 amino acids. The J segment lost 4 bases and the V segment lost 6 bases, leaving 4 bases of the junction unmatched. Per the germline V gene, CDR1 is SGHTA and CDR2 is FQGNSA. CDR3 sequence reads: CASSESGGYNEQFF. CDR3 bases: TGTGCCAGCAGTGAAAGCGGGGGGTACAATGAGCAGTTCTTC.

V and J are TRBV12-5 and TRBJ1-2; 9 positions match TRBD1. This CDR3 region has 14 residues. Germline loops: CDR1 LGHNT, CDR2 FRNRAP. Trimming at V came to 2 bases and at J to 6 bases, leaving 4 bases not matched to a gene. Written as DNA, the CDR3 is TGTGCTAGTGGTTTGCCACAGGGGGCGCATGGCTACACCTTC. It yields the protein CASGLPQGAHGYTF. The full variable domain, rest sourced from reference TRBV12-5 and TRBJ1-2, is DARVTQTPRHKVTEMGQEVTMRCQPILGHNTVFWYRQTMMQGLELLAYFRNRAPLDDSGMPKDRFSAEMPDATLATLKIQPSEPRDSAVYFCASGLPQGAHGYTFGSGTRLTVV.

The V and J genes are TRBV5-4 and TRBJ2-5; D is uncertain. This CDR3 has 14 residues. V was trimmed by 5 bases and J by 0 bases, leaving 11 bases between them. In germline, CDR1 is SGHNT, CDR2 YYREEE (reference sequence). In DNA form, the CDR3 reads TGTGCCAGCAGTTCTGATCCCCACCAAGAGACCCAGTACTTC. Its protein product is CASSSDPHQETQYF. The variable domain in full, with the rest retrieved from reference TRBV5-4 and TRBJ2-5, is ETGVTQSPTHLIKTRGQQVTLRCSSQSGHNTVSWYQQALGQGPQFIFQYYREEENGRGNFPPRFSGLQFPNYSSELNVNALELDDSALYLCASSSDPHQETQYFGPGTRLLVL.

This clone has a handful of counts. Here the CDR3 reads CASSRAEANTEAFF. Written as DNA, the CDR3 is TGTGCCAGCAGCCGGGCGGAGGCGAACACTGAAGCTTTCTTT. V is TRBV5-5 and J is TRBJ1-1; D not certain. This CDR3 has 14 residues. The germline CDR1 and CDR2 sequences are SGHKS and YYEKEE (reference sequence). Trimming left V 4 bases short and J 1 base short, with 11 bases between.

The chain recombines TRBV10-3 with TRBJ2-1; D is undetermined. This CDR3 is 13 amino acids long. Germline loops: CDR1 ENHRY, CDR2 SYGVKD. Trimming stripped 6 bases from V and 8 bases from J, with 14 bases between. As DNA, the CDR3 is TGTGCCATCAGGGATACCCTTTGGGATGAGCAGTTCTTC. It specifies CAIRDTLWDEQFF.

This chain uses TRBV19 with TRBJ2-5; the match to TRBD1 covers 11 bases. The V segment lost 6 bases and the J segment 4 bases; nucleotides outside the gene matches: 19. Germline assignment: CDR1 LNHDA and CDR2 SQIVND (reference sequence). The CDR3 covers 19 residues. The CDR3 nucleotides are TGTGCCAGTAGCCGCTTGGTACCCACCGGGACAGGGGGAGGAGAGACCCAGTACTTC. Translated: CASSRLVPTGTGGGETQYF.